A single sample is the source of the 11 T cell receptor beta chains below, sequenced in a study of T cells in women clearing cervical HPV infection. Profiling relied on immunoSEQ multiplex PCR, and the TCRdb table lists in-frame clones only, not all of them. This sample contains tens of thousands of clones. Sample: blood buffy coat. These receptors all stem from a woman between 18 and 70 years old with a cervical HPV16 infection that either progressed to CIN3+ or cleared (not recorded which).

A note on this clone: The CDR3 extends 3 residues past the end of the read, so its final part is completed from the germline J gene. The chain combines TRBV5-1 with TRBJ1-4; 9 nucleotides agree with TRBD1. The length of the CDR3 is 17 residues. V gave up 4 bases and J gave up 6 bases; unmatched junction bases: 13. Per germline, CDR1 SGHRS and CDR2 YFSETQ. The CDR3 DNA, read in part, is TGCGCCAGCAGCCTACCCAATACAGGGGGCGCCGATGAAAAA. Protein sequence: CASSLPNTGGADEK. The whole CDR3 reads CASSLPNTGGADEKLFF.

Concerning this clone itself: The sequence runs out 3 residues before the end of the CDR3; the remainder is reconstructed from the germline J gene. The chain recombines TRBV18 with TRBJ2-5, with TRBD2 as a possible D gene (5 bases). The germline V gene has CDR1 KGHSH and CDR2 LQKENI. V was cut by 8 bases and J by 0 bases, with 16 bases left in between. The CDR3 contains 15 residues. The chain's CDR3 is CASQLFSGYQETQYF. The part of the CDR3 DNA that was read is TGTGCCAGCCAACTATTTTCGGGGTACCAAGAGACC.

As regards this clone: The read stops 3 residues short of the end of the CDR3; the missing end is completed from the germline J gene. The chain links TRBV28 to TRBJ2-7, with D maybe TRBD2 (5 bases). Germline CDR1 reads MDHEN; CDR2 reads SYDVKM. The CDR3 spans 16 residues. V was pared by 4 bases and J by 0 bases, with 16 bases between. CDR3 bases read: TGTGCCAGCAGTTCTTTGGAGGTCTACAGCTCCTACGAG. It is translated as CASSSLEVYSSYE. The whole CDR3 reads CASSSLEVYSSYEQYF. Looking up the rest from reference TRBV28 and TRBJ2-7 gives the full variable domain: DVKVTQSSRYLVKRTGEKVFLECVQDMDHENMFWYRQDPGLGLRLIYFSYDVKMKEKGDIPEGYSVSREKKERFSLILESASTNQTSMYLCASSSLEVYSSYEQYFGPGTRLTVT.

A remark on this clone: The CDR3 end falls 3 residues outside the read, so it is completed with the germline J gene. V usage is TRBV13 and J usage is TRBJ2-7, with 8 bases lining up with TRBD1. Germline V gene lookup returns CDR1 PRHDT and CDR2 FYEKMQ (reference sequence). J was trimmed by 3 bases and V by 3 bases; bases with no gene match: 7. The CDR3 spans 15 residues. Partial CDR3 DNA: TGTGCCAGCAGCTTCAATGACAGGGGTAACTACGAG. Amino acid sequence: CASSFNDRGNYE. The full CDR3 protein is CASSFNDRGNYEQYF.

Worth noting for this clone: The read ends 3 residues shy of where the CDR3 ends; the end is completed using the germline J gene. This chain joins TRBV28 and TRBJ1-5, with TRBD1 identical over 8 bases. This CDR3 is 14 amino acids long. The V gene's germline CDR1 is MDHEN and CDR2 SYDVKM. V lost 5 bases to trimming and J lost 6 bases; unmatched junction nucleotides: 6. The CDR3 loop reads CASSPDQGAQPQHF. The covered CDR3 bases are TGTGCCAGCAGTCCAGATCAGGGGGCTCAGCCC.

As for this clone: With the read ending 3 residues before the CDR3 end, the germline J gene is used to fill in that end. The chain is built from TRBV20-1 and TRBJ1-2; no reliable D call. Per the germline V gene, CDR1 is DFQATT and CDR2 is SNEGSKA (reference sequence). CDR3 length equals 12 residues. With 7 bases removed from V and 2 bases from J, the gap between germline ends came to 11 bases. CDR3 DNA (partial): TGCAGTGGTGAGGCTCGAAACTATGGC. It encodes CSGEARNYG. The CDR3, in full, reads CSGEARNYGYTF.

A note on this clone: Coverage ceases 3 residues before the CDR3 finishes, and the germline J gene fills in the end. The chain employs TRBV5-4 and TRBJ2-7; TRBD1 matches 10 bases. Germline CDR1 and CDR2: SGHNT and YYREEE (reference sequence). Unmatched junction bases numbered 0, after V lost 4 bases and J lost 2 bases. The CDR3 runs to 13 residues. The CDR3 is CASSGTGAYEQYF. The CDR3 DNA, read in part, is TGTGCCAGCAGCGGGACAGGGGCCTACGAG.

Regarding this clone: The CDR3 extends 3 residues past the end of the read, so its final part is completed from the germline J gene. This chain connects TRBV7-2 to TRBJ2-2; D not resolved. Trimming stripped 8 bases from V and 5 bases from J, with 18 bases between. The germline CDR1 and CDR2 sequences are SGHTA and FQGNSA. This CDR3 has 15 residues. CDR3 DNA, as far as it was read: TGTGCCAGCGTAGTTTGGGCCCCGGAGACCGGGGAG. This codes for CASVVWAPETGE. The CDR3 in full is CASVVWAPETGELFF.

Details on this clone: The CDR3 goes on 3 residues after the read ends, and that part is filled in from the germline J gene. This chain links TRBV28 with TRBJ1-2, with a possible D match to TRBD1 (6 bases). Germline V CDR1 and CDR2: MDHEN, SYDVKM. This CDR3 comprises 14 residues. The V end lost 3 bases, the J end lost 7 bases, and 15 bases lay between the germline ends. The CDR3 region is CASSLDQRGGGYTF. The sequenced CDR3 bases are TGTGCCAGCAGTTTGGATCAAAGAGGGGGTGGC.

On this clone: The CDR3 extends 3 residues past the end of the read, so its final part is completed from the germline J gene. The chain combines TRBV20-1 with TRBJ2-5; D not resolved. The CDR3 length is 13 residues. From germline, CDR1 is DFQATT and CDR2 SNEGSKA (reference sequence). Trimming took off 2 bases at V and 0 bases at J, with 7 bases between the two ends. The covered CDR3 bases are TGCAGTGCTAGAACCGCTAACCAAGAGACC. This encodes CSARTANQET. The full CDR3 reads CSARTANQETQYF.

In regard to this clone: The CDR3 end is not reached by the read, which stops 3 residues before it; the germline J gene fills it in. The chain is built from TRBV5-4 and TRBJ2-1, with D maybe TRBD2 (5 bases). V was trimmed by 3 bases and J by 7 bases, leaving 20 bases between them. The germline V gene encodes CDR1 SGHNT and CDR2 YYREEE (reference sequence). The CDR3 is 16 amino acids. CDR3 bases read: TGTGCCAGCAGCTCCCCCCGGGGTAAGGCTGGGAATGAG. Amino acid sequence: CASSSPRGKAGNE. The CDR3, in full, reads CASSSPRGKAGNEQFF.